The 23 T cell receptor beta chains in this list originate from one sample, sequenced in a study of molecular identifiers for immune sequencing clone quantification. TCRdb independently ran MiXCR on the PCR reads; one entry per CDR3 protein. Found here are some 590,000 distinct CDR3 sequences, 25% of them singletons; the top ten hold 0.7% to 0.95%. The specimen was naive CD8+ T cells from blood, with Jurkat cell RNA spiked in. Indicated subset: FACS-sorted CD8+CD4-CCR7+CD45RA+ naive T cells. The origin of the receptors is a human donor in good health. Some libraries in this study had Jurkat cell RNA spiked in.

There are many counts of this clonotype. This chain connects TRBV5-6 to TRBJ2-7; no clear D. Trimming took off 0 bases at V and 2 bases at J, with 9 bases between the two ends. CDR1 and CDR2 (germline): SGHDT, YYEEEE. There are 14 residues in the CDR3. CDR3 protein: CASSLAGIAYEQYF. The CDR3 region has the DNA TGTGCCAGCAGCTTGGCTGGGATCGCCTACGAGCAGTACTTC. Drawing the rest from reference TRBV5-6 and TRBJ2-7, the complete variable domain is DAGVTQSPTHLIKTRGQQVTLRCSPKSGHDTVSWYQQALGQGPQFIFQYYEEEERQRGNFPDRFSGHQFPNYSSELNVNALLLGDSALYLCASSLAGIAYEQYFGPGTRLTVT.

The V call is TRBV12-3 or TRBV12-4, the J call TRBJ1-2; D possibly corresponds to TRBD1 (6 bases). V lost 7 bases to trimming and J lost 6 bases, with 12 bases between them. This CDR3 contains 12 residues. This chain's CDR3 is CASTRGADGYTF. DNA for the CDR3: TGTGCCAGCACCCGGGGGGCAGATGGCTACACCTTC.

This clonotype was picked up many times. This chain links TRBV25-1 with TRBJ2-7; TRBD1 or TRBD2 may be the D gene (5 bases each). Germline CDR1 MGHDK, CDR2 SYGVNS. V gave up 6 bases and J gave up 6 bases, with 15 bases separating them. The CDR3 length is 13 residues. This CDR3 is CASSDRRDPEQYF. CDR3 coding DNA: TGTGCCAGCAGCGACCGCAGGGACCCCGAGCAGTACTTC.

This clonotype was detected once. V gene TRBV6-5 combines with J gene TRBJ2-4; 13 bases line up with TRBD2. After removal of 5 bases from V and 0 bases from J, the junction contained 13 bases not matched to a gene. This CDR3 region has 20 residues. CDR1 is MNHEY, CDR2 SVGAGI, per germline. CDR3 in amino acids: CASSTLSGTSGVSAKNIQYF. The CDR3 DNA follows: TGTGCCAGCAGTACCCTAAGTGGGACTAGCGGGGTATCAGCCAAAAACATTCAGTACTTC.

CDR3 region: CASSLDRRISNQPQHF. The CDR3, as DNA: TGTGCCAGCAGCTTAGACAGGAGGATTAGCAATCAGCCCCAGCATTTT. The rearrangement links TRBV7-6 to TRBJ1-5; the D gene is possibly TRBD1 (5 bases). The CDR3 is 16 amino acids. Trimming took 1 base from V and 0 from J, leaving 10 bases between them. The germline CDR1 and CDR2 sequences are SGHVS and FNYEAQ.

This clonotype was counted once. A much larger clone sits a single nucleotide away, making a read error possible. The chain has TRBV28 and TRBJ1-1; perhaps TRBD1 as D (5 bases). The CDR3 spans 16 residues. V lost 4 bases and J lost 1, with 16 bases in between. CDR1 MDHEN and CDR2 SYDVKM come from the germline V gene. CDR3 in DNA: TGTGCCAGCAGTTACCGACAGACCCTAAAGAACACTGAAGCTTTCTTT. Translating it yields CASSYRQTLKNTEAFF.

This clonotype has a count of ten or more. The chain recombines TRBV12-3 or TRBV12-4 with TRBJ2-2, with 7 bases identical to TRBD1. With 8 bases clipped from V and 6 bases from J, the junction kept 3 bases outside the gene matches. There are 12 residues in the CDR3. The CDR3 DNA is TGTGCCAGCGGAACAGGGGCCGGGGAGCTGTTTTTT. This encodes CASGTGAGELFF.

This clonotype has ten or more counts. The genes are TRBV4-1 and TRBJ2-7; perhaps TRBD2 as D (6 bases). The CDR3 covers 16 residues. V was cut by 5 bases and J by 0 bases, with 17 bases left in between. Germline CDR1 and CDR2: MGHRA and YSYEKL. CDR3 region: CASSSARDSSSYEQYF. Here the CDR3 DNA reads TGCGCCAGCAGCTCTGCCCGGGACTCCAGCTCCTACGAGCAGTACTTC.

The chain has TRBV27 and TRBJ2-7, with 10 positions matching TRBD1. V gave up 4 bases and J gave up 6 bases; unmatched junction bases: 6. CDR1 MNHEY and CDR2 SMNVEV come from the germline V gene (reference sequence). This CDR3 region has 14 residues. For the CDR3, the DNA is TGTGCCAGCAGTTGGGGACAGGGGTTAGGCGAGCAGTACTTC. It codes for CASSWGQGLGEQYF.

This clonotype was counted at least ten times. The chain carries TRBV4-3 and TRBJ1-5, with 9 bases lining up with TRBD1. This CDR3 spans 18 amino acids. J was trimmed by 0 bases and V by 6 bases; bases with no gene match: 12. Per germline, CDR1 LGHNA and CDR2 YSLEER. The CDR3 nucleotides read TGCGCCAGCAGTCCCGGGACAGGGAAGGGTTATAGCAATCAGCCCCAGCATTTT. It yields the protein CASSPGTGKGYSNQPQHF.

This clonotype has at least ten counts. At one of its ends the junction is not consistent with the germline gene, which may arise from a read error. The V gene is TRBV12-3 or TRBV12-4, the J gene TRBJ2-7; 7 nucleotides match TRBD1. The CDR3 spans 13 residues. As DNA, the CDR3 is TGCGCCAGCAGCTCCACAGGGGATTACGAGCAGTACTTC. Amino acids: CASSSTGDYEQYF.

Ten or more counts support this clonotype. This CDR3 reads CAWRDTAYEQYF. The CDR3 nucleotides are TGTGCCTGGAGAGACACCGCCTACGAGCAGTACTTC. The V gene is TRBV30, the J gene TRBJ2-7, with unresolved D. The CDR3 runs 12 residues. Germline CDR1 and CDR2: GTSNPN and SVGIG (reference sequence). V gave up 3 bases and J gave up 2 bases, with 8 bases separating them.

V and J are TRBV7-9 and TRBJ2-5; D call uncertain. Germline V CDR1 and CDR2: SEHNR, FQNEAQ (reference sequence). The CDR3 totals 13 residues. The V and J ends lost 1 base and 1 base respectively, with 4 bases between them. In DNA form, the CDR3 reads TGTGCCAGCAGCTTAGACGCCCAAGAGACCCAGTACTTC. Its translation is CASSLDAQETQYF. Full variable domain (rest looked up from reference TRBV7-9 and TRBJ2-5): DTGVSQNPRHKITKRGQNVTFRCDPISEHNRLYWYRQTLGQGPEFLTYFQNEAQLEKSRLLSDRFSAERPKGSFSTLEIQRTEQGDSAMYLCASSLDAQETQYFGPGTRLLVL.

This clonotype occurred many times. This chain links TRBV30 with TRBJ2-7, with D uncertain. This CDR3 contains 11 residues. Trimming took 0 bases from V and 7 from J, leaving 7 bases between them. Per the germline V gene, CDR1 is GTSNPN and CDR2 is SVGIG (reference sequence). The CDR3 bases are TGTGCCTGGAGTGTTATGAGGGAGCAGTACTTC. Protein sequence: CAWSVMREQYF.

The chain has TRBV27 and TRBJ2-2; perhaps TRBD2 as D (6 bases). The CDR3 runs to 14 residues. Germline values: CDR1 MNHEY, CDR2 SMNVEV (reference sequence). V was trimmed by 3 bases and J by 5 bases, leaving 10 bases between them. The CDR3 loop is CASSFGGMTGELFF. The DNA for the CDR3 is TGTGCCAGCAGTTTCGGAGGGATGACCGGGGAGCTGTTTTTT.

CDR3 loop: CASCTINQPQHF. The CDR3 region has the DNA TGTGCCAGCTGCACCATCAATCAGCCCCAGCATTTT. The chain has TRBV7-9 and TRBJ1-5; D unclear. The length of the CDR3 is 12 residues. Germline assignment: CDR1 SEHNR and CDR2 FQNEAQ (reference sequence). The V and J ends lost 8 bases and 3 bases respectively, with 8 bases between them.

This clonotype was recorded at least ten times. This rearrangement joins TRBV28 to TRBJ1-4, with 7 nucleotides matching TRBD1. The CDR3 extends over 13 amino acids. Germline values: CDR1 MDHEN, CDR2 SYDVKM. Trimming cost V 7 bases and J 7 bases; bases outside gene matches: 6. Here the CDR3 reads CASTTGQFEKLFF. CDR3 DNA sequence: TGTGCCAGCACTACGGGACAGTTTGAAAAACTGTTTTTT. Using reference TRBV28 and TRBJ1-4 for the parts outside the CDR3, the full variable domain is DVKVTQSSRYLVKRTGEKVFLECVQDMDHENMFWYRQDPGLGLRLIYFSYDVKMKEKGDIPEGYSVSREKKERFSLILESASTNQTSMYLCASTTGQFEKLFFGSGTQLSVL.

As regards this clonotype: A single base separates this from a much larger clone, so it may be a read error. The chain links TRBV2 to TRBJ2-2, with D perhaps TRBD1 or TRBD2 (5 bases each). The CDR3 has 14 amino acids. Germline V gives CDR1 SNHLY, CDR2 FYNNEI. This chain's CDR3 is CASSPRVHTGELSF. CDR3 DNA: TGTGCCAGCAGTCCCAGGGTCCACACCGGGGAGCTGTCTTTT.

In this sample, this clonotype turned up many times. The chain carries TRBV29-1 and TRBJ2-2, with no clear D. Per the germline V gene, CDR1 is SQVTM and CDR2 is ANQGSEA. Trimming removed 2 bases from V and 2 bases from J, with 6 bases in between. The CDR3 consists of 13 residues. CDR3 DNA sequence: TGCAGCGTTGAACTAGAAAACACCGGGGAGCTGTTTTTT. As protein: CSVELENTGELFF.

This clonotype was found many times. The chain combines TRBV6-5 with TRBJ2-2; possibly TRBD1 for D (6 bases). The CDR3 runs 14 residues. Germline-derived CDR1 and CDR2 are MNHEY and SVGAGI. Trimming took off 5 bases at V and 1 base at J, with 8 bases between the two ends. The CDR3 reads CASSTGLNTGELFF. Here the CDR3 DNA reads TGTGCCAGCAGTACAGGGCTGAACACCGGGGAGCTGTTTTTT.

This clonotype turned up a few times. The chain couples TRBV7-2 to TRBJ2-7, with TRBD2 as a possible D gene (5 bases). Germline CDR1 SGHTA, CDR2 FQGNSA. The CDR3 spans 13 residues. Trimming pared 6 bases from V and 5 bases from J, leaving 14 bases between. The CDR3 nucleotides are TGTGCCAGCAGTTCTTACCTCGGGGACGAGCAGTACTTC. This codes for CASSSYLGDEQYF.

This clonotype was seen repeatedly, ten times or more. The chain joins TRBV12-3 or TRBV12-4 to TRBJ1-5; D is unclear. The CDR3 has 13 amino acids. Trimming removed 1 base from V and 5 bases from J, with 6 bases in between. DNA for the CDR3: TGTGCCAGCAGTTTAGTAGGGTATCAGCCCCAGCATTTT. Its translation: CASSLVGYQPQHF.

This clonotype was counted only a few times. A much larger clone differs by one base, so this may be a read error. The genes are TRBV7-9 and TRBJ2-5; 7 bases are a match to TRBD2. The CDR3 is 21 amino acids. Germline CDR1 reads SEHNR; CDR2 reads FQNEAQ (reference sequence). The CDR3 protein is CASSLVSGGSHLLEDQETRYF. CDR3 nucleotide sequence: TGTGCCAGCAGCTTGGTCTCCGGCGGGAGTCATCTTCTTGAGGACCAAGAGACCCGGTACTTC.